This is a list of T cell receptor beta chains from one sample in a study of cytomegalovirus exposure and HLA in healthy donors. Repertoires were generated with immunoSEQ multiplex PCR, while TCRdb's copy carries only in-frame clones and drops some. This sample has tens of thousands of clones, with roughly four fifths found just once. Sample: PBMCs. These receptors were collected from a man aged 65 to 85 in good health and CMV-seronegative. Both conserved end residues are part of each CDR3. The D gene is left open where the match is weak. Expanded clones are given a class, and other clones once, few, many or no size at all.

j_call | v_call | d_call | clone_size | cdr3_nt | cdr3_aa
TRBJ1-2 | TRBV29-1 | NA | NA | TGCAGCGTTGACGGGGGGCTAAGGGACTATGGCTACACCTTC | CSVDGGLRDYGYTF
TRBJ2-1 | TRBV19 | TRBD1 | NA | TGTGCCAGTAGTAAGGAGACAGGGGTATATTTTAATGAGCAGTTCTTC | CASSKETGVYFNEQFF
TRBJ2-5 | TRBV4-3 | TRBD1 | NA | TGCGCCAGCAGCAAAACTACCGGGACAGGGGAAGAGACCCAGTACTTC | CASSKTTGTGEETQYF
TRBJ2-1 | TRBV14 | TRBD2 | NA | TGTGCCAGCAGCCCGGGTCTTATCGGGCGCGGGGGATACTTAAGCTCCTACAATGAGCAGTTCTTC | CASSPGLIGRGGYLSSYNEQFF
TRBJ1-5 | TRBV10-3 | TRBD1 | few | TGTGCCATCAGGTCAGACAGGGACAATCAGCCCCAGCATTTT | CAIRSDRDNQPQHF
TRBJ2-5 | TRBV18 | NA | NA | TGTGCCAGCTCACCGCCGGGTTCCGTCCACGAGACCCAGTACTTC | CASSPPGSVHETQYF
TRBJ2-7 | TRBV30 | NA | once | TGTGCCTGGAGTCGTAAGCAGAACTACGAGCAGTACTTC | CAWSRKQNYEQYF
TRBJ2-5 | TRBV10-1 | NA | NA | TGCGCCAGCAGTGAGTCGCCAGCGGAAGGACAAGAGACCCAGTACTTC | CASSESPAEGQETQYF
TRBJ1-1 | TRBV6-5 | NA | few | TGTGCCAGCAGCGGGAGGACTCACACTGAAGCTTTCTTT | CASSGRTHTEAFF
TRBJ1-2 | TRBV6-4 | TRBD1 | once | TGTGCCAGCAGTTCACCAAGGACAGGGTTGGACGGTGGCTACACCTTC | CASSSPRTGLDGGYTF
TRBJ1-1 | TRBV6-5 | NA | NA | TGTGCCAGCAGTTACTCGAGCCTGATCACTGAAGCTTTCTTT | CASSYSSLITEAFF
TRBJ2-1 | TRBV10-3 | NA | once | TGTGCCATCAGTGAGTCTAGCTATGAGCAGTTCTTC | CAISESSYEQFF
TRBJ1-1 | TRBV27 | NA | NA | TGTGCCAGCAGTATAGGGGTTAGTCTCACTGAAGCTTTCTTT | CASSIGVSLTEAFF
TRBJ2-7 | TRBV18 | NA | NA | TGTGCCAGCTCATTCCCAGGGAACGAGCAGTACTTC | CASSFPGNEQYF
TRBJ2-5 | TRBV5-1 | NA | NA | TGCGCCAGCAGCGCGGCGTCAGGGGTGGAGACCCAGTACTTC | CASSAASGVETQYF
TRBJ2-5 | TRBV7-2 | NA | NA | TGTGCCAGCAGCTTTGGGGGGGCCCGGGAGACCCAGTACTTC | CASSFGGARETQYF
TRBJ1-3 | TRBV18 | NA | NA | TGTGCCAGCTCACATAGCCCCGTTAACTCTGGAAACACCATATATTTT | CASSHSPVNSGNTIYF
TRBJ2-2 | TRBV12-5 | TRBD1 | NA | TGTGCTAGTGGTTTGGGACGGGACAGCGCGAACACCGGGGAGCTGTTTTTT | CASGLGRDSANTGELFF
TRBJ2-6 | TRBV5-4 | NA | NA | TGTGCCAGCAGCCTTGACTCCTCTGGGGCCAACGTCCTGACTTTC | CASSLDSSGANVLTF
TRBJ2-7 | TRBV7-8 | NA | NA | TGTGCCAGCAGCTTAGTTGGGGGGACCTACGAGCAGTACTTC | CASSLVGGTYEQYF
TRBJ1-2 | TRBV7-2 | NA | NA | TGTGCCAGCTGGGGCGAGGACTATGGCTACACCTTC | CASWGEDYGYTF
TRBJ2-3 | TRBV7-2 | TRBD2 | NA | TGTGCCAGCAGCGGCCGGGGACTAGCGGGGGGAAAGCTGCAGTATTTT | CASSGRGLAGGKLQYF
TRBJ2-2 | TRBV7-9 | TRBD2 | NA | TGTGCCAGCAGCTTCTTGCGGGAGAGAACCGGGGAGCTGTTTTTT | CASSFLRERTGELFF
TRBJ2-7 | TRBV5-1 | NA | NA | TGCGCCAGCAGCCTGGAGTACTCCGGACACCCTGGGTACGAGCAGTACTTC | CASSLEYSGHPGYEQYF
TRBJ2-1 | TRBV30 | TRBD1 | NA | TGTGCCTGGGGGACGACAGGGATCTGGAAGCAGTTCTTC | CAWGTTGIWKQFF
TRBJ2-7 | TRBV19 | TRBD2 | NA | TGTGCCAGTAGTATCGCAGCGGGACTAGCCACCTACGAGCAGTACTTC | CASSIAAGLATYEQYF
TRBJ2-3 | TRBV19 | TRBD2 | once | TGTGCCAGTAGCTATTCCATCCTAGCGGGAGGCAGGGATACGCAGTATTTT | CASSYSILAGGRDTQYF
TRBJ2-7 | TRBV6-1 | TRBD1 | NA | TGTGCCAGCAGTGAAATACATGGACAGGGAGGCTACGAGCAGTACTTC | CASSEIHGQGGYEQYF
TRBJ2-1 | TRBV9 | TRBD2 | NA | TGTGCCAGCAGCCTTACTTATGCCGGGACTAGCGGGATCAATGAGCAGTTCTTC | CASSLTYAGTSGINEQFF
TRBJ1-2 | TRBV5-1 | NA | NA | TGCGCCAGCAGCTTCGCTCAGGCCCGTGGTGGCTACACCTTC | CASSFAQARGGYTF
TRBJ1-2 | TRBV5-6 | TRBD1 | NA | TGTGCCAGCAGCTTGGCCGGACAGGGCCCTAACTATGGCTACACCTTC | CASSLAGQGPNYGYTF
TRBJ2-1 | TRBV7-2 | NA | NA | TGTGCCAGCAGCACCGCGGGCGGGGGCTCGAATGAGCAGTTCTTC | CASSTAGGGSNEQFF
TRBJ2-7 | TRBV5-1 | NA | few | TGCGCCAGCAGCTTAGAGGGCCACGAGCAGTACTTC | CASSLEGHEQYF
TRBJ2-1 | TRBV7-9 | NA | NA | TGTTCCAGCAGCGAGGGACTCGGGTTCGATGAGCAGTTCTTC | CSSSEGLGFDEQFF
TRBJ2-3 | TRBV19 | NA | NA | TGTGCCAGTAGACGATCCTGGGCAAACACAGATACGCAGTATTTT | CASRRSWANTDTQYF
TRBJ2-4 | TRBV9 | NA | NA | TGTGCCAGCGGGGGGGCTGGGGAGAACATTCAGTACTTC | CASGGAGENIQYF
TRBJ2-5 | TRBV18 | TRBD1 | NA | TGTGCCAGCTCAGCGGGACAGGAGCAAGAGACCCAGTACTTC | CASSAGQEQETQYF
TRBJ2-1 | TRBV7-9 | TRBD2 | NA | TGTGCCAGCAGCTTAGTCTCGGCTAGCGGAGGGGTCAATGAGCAGTTCTTC | CASSLVSASGGVNEQFF
TRBJ1-5 | TRBV7-9 | NA | NA | TGTGCCAGCAGCCCGCTCTTCACTGATCAGCCCCAGCATTTT | CASSPLFTDQPQHF
TRBJ2-1 | TRBV7-9 | NA | once | TGTGCCAGCAGCTTACGGCAGGGGTACAATGAGCAGTTCTTC | CASSLRQGYNEQFF
TRBJ2-7 | TRBV19 | NA | NA | TGTGCCAGTAGTATGGGTAGCGGTACCTACGAGCAGTACTTC | CASSMGSGTYEQYF
TRBJ1-3 | TRBV28 | TRBD1 | NA | TGTGCCAGCAGCTCGACAGGGACGGGATTTGGAAACACCATATATTTT | CASSSTGTGFGNTIYF